This TCR beta chain was obtained from a study of blood T cell repertoires in COVID-19. Study information: T cells, B-cell-depleted T cells, or PBMCs provided the cDNA or gDNA that served as material.

Authors' methods: Amplification with reference gene primers provided the estimates of nucleated cell counts. TCRdb's copy holds only in-frame clones and misses some; the assay was immunoSEQ multiplex PCR. V and J calls plus clone size are reproduced from that table; the DNA served to infer D and trimming. The sample has under 200,000 clones, 80% to 90% seen once. This clone showed up just a few times. Deletions cut 7 bases from V and 1 base from J, with 12 bases between. The V gene's germline CDR1 is SGHRS and CDR2 YFSETQ. The CDR3 covers 13 residues. V gene TRBV5-1 combines with J gene TRBJ2-7; tentative D call: TRBD2 (5 bases). The TCR comes from a woman between 65 and 79 years old who had recovered from COVID-19. The material sequenced was peripheral blood. CDR3 region: CASRGSRSYEQYF. The CDR3 bases are TGCGCCAGCCGGGGTTCCCGTTCCTACGAGCAGTACTTC.